This TCR beta chain was sequenced in a study of T cell responses to AZD1222 COVID-19 vaccine. Study findings and constraints: Donors, mostly white British, included more females; clonal diversity was possibly underestimated.

Germline lookup yields CDR1 GTSNPN and CDR2 SVGIG (reference sequence). V lost 1 base, J lost 5 bases, and 15 bases stayed unmatched. This CDR3 spans 17 amino acids. In the case of this clone: No antigen is known for it.

Sequencing was performed with immunoSEQ multiplex PCR; in TCRdb, only in-frame clones are kept and a portion is missing. Of some 99,000 clones in the sample, about 91% were seen once. The V gene is TRBV30, the J gene TRBJ2-3; TRBD1 matches 7 bases. The specimen comprised peripheral blood, sampled on day 0 of AZD1222 vaccination. The sequence derives from an adult in good health. This CDR3 reads CAWSGAGGRSGIDTQYF. The CDR3 nucleotides read TGTGCCTGGAGTGGGGCAGGGGGACGGTCGGGAATAGATACGCAGTATTTT.